The 22 T cell receptor beta chains below were found in one sample sequenced in a study of blood T cell repertoires in COVID-19. Clones were sequenced by immunoSEQ multiplex PCR, and TCRdb holds only the in-frame ones, with some missing. Of 95,000 to 100,000 clones detected, 85% to 95% appear once; the ten largest clones hold 5% to 6%. Specimen: peripheral blood. Receptors were obtained from a man in his fifties or sixties with active COVID-19.

The J gene is TRBJ2-1, the V gene TRBV6-2 or TRBV6-3; 7 bases align to TRBD1. J gave up 5 bases and V 5 bases, and 9 bases lay outside the gene matches. Germline CDR1 and CDR2: MNHEY and SVGEGT. This CDR3 comprises 15 residues. The CDR3 loop is CASSHTGVVDNEQFF. For the CDR3, the DNA is TGTGCCAGCAGTCATACAGGGGTTGTGGACAATGAGCAGTTCTTC.

The genes are TRBV4-1 and TRBJ2-1; 7 bases align to TRBD2. Germline V gene data show CDR1 as MGHRA and CDR2 as YSYEKL. The CDR3 consists of 16 residues. Trimming removed 0 bases from V and 2 bases from J; junction bases left unmatched: 4. The CDR3: CASSQEWGGPYNEQFF. CDR3 DNA: TGCGCCAGCAGCCAAGAATGGGGGGGACCCTACAATGAGCAGTTCTTC.

This clone is a singleton in its sample. CDR3 region: CASSQERLAGSNEQFF. CDR3 nucleotide sequence: TGCGCCAGCAGCCAAGAACGACTAGCGGGTAGTAATGAGCAGTTCTTC. The chain joins TRBV4-1 to TRBJ2-1; 10 bases map to TRBD2. With V trimmed by 0 bases and J by 7 bases, 6 bases remained unmatched. CDR1 is MGHRA and CDR2 is YSYEKL in the germline V gene. The CDR3 totals 16 residues.

This clone was seen just once. The chain links TRBV5-1 to TRBJ2-2; 7 bases map to TRBD1. The germline gives CDR1 SGHRS, CDR2 YFSETQ. This CDR3 comprises 15 residues. With V trimmed by 0 bases and J by 6 bases, 5 bases remained unmatched. The CDR3 reads CASSLGGQDPGELFF. For the CDR3, the DNA is TGCGCCAGCAGCTTGGGAGGACAGGACCCCGGGGAGCTGTTTTTT. Complete variable domain (other parts from reference TRBV5-1 and TRBJ2-2): KAGVTQTPRYLIKTRGQQVTLSCSPISGHRSVSWYQQTPGQGLQFLFEYFSETQRNKGNFPGRFSGRQFSNSRSEMNVSTLELGDSALYLCASSLGGQDPGELFFGEGSRLTVL.

J is TRBJ2-2 and V is TRBV7-3; no firm D call. Trimming left V 3 bases short and J 6 bases short, with 11 bases between. Germline V gives CDR1 SGHTA, CDR2 FQGTGA. The CDR3 is made up of 14 amino acids. The CDR3 sequence is CASSLTLGAGELFF. The DNA of the CDR3 is TGTGCCAGCAGCTTGACTCTAGGCGCCGGGGAGCTGTTTTTT.

The genes are TRBV19 and TRBJ2-1; TRBD2 matches at 14 bases. The germline CDR1 and CDR2 sequences are LNHDA and SQIVND (reference sequence). The CDR3 totals 15 residues. V dropped 5 bases and J dropped 10; count of bases not matched to a gene: 7. CDR3 DNA: TGTGCCAGTAGTCTCGGGACTAGCGGGAGAGTGGAGCAGTTCTTC. Amino acid sequence: CASSLGTSGRVEQFF.

The V call is TRBV2, the J call TRBJ2-2, with 7 bases aligning to TRBD1. After removal of 7 bases from V and 4 bases from J, the junction contained 3 bases not matched to a gene. CDR1 SNHLY and CDR2 FYNNEI come from the germline V gene. This CDR3 contains 13 residues. In nucleotides, the CDR3 is TGTGCCAGCAACCGACAGGGCACCGGGGAGCTGTTTTTT. This encodes CASNRQGTGELFF. Supplemented by reference TRBV2 and TRBJ2-2, the full variable domain reads EPEVTQTPSHQVTQMGQEVILRCVPISNHLYFYWYRQILGQKVEFLVSFYNNEISEKSEIFDDQFSVERPDGSNFTLKIRSTKLEDSAMYFCASNRQGTGELFFGEGSRLTVL.

J is TRBJ2-1 and V is TRBV19; 10 bases map to TRBD1. The length of the CDR3 is 14 residues. Trimming cost V 6 bases and J 5 bases; bases outside gene matches: 4. Germline V lookup: CDR1 LNHDA, CDR2 SQIVND (reference sequence). DNA for the CDR3: TGTGCCAGTAGGGGGACAGGGGAGCACAATGAGCAGTTCTTC. This codes for CASRGTGEHNEQFF. The complete variable domain, with remaining parts taken from reference TRBV19 and TRBJ2-1, reads DGGITQSPKYLFRKEGQNVTLSCEQNLNHDAMYWYRQDPGQGLRLIYYSQIVNDFQKGDIAEGYSVSREKKESFPLTVTSAQKNPTAFYLCASRGTGEHNEQFFGPGTRLTVL.

The rearrangement links TRBV28 to TRBJ1-5, with D possibly matching TRBD1 (6 bases). The CDR3 is 14 amino acids. Germline lookup yields CDR1 MDHEN and CDR2 SYDVKM. V was shortened by 6 bases and J by 0 bases, with 9 bases between the two germline ends. DNA for the CDR3: TGTGCCAGCAGGAGAGGGGGTAGCAATCAGCCCCAGCATTTT. It translates to CASRRGGSNQPQHF.

The CDR3 nucleotides are TGTGCCAGCACCCTGGACAGGATCTACGAGCAGTACTTC. It translates to CASTLDRIYEQYF. The chain uses TRBV12-3 or TRBV12-4 and TRBJ2-7, with 7 bases lining up with TRBD1. CDR3 length: 13 amino acids. V shed 7 bases and J 3 bases; nucleotides not matched to a gene: 6.

The chain couples TRBV28 to TRBJ1-5; 8 positions agree with TRBD1. With 6 bases clipped from V and 6 bases from J, the junction kept 10 bases outside the gene matches. CDR1 and CDR2 (germline): MDHEN, SYDVKM. CDR3 length: 15 amino acids. This CDR3 is CASRRSGGASQPQHF. DNA for the CDR3: TGTGCCAGCAGAAGATCAGGGGGCGCCTCTCAGCCCCAGCATTTT.

The V call is TRBV4-1, the J call TRBJ2-3, with 8 bases that match TRBD1. The V gene end was trimmed by 2 bases and the J gene end by 0 bases; junction bases not matched to a gene: 7. Germline V gene sequence: CDR1 MGHRA, CDR2 YSYEKL. The CDR3 is made up of 17 amino acids. Here the CDR3 reads CASSQSRGQPSTDTQYF. CDR3 sequence (DNA): TGCGCCAGCAGCCAAAGCAGGGGGCAACCTAGCACAGATACGCAGTATTTT.

The rearrangement uses TRBV29-1 and TRBJ2-2, with 7 bases lining up with TRBD2. The CDR3 contains 14 residues. In germline, CDR1 is SQVTM, CDR2 ANQGSEA. V lost 3 bases and J lost 1; bases outside the gene matches: 2. Written as DNA, the CDR3 is TGCAGCGTTGATCGCGGGAGGAACACCGGGGAGCTGTTTTTT. Protein product: CSVDRGRNTGELFF.

V usage is TRBV13 and J usage is TRBJ1-1; TRBD1 agrees at 9 bases. With V trimmed by 2 bases and J by 5 bases, 9 bases remained unmatched. This CDR3 is 16 amino acids long. Germline V lookup: CDR1 PRHDT, CDR2 FYEKMQ (reference sequence). CDR3 coding DNA: TGTGCCAGCAGCTTACTCGAAACAGGGGGCGGTACTGAAGCTTTCTTT. This codes for CASSLLETGGGTEAFF. Based on the CDR3 plus reference TRBV13 and TRBJ1-1, the full variable domain is AAGVIQSPRHLIKEKRETATLKCYPIPRHDTVYWYQQGPGQDPQFLISFYEKMQSDKGSIPDRFSAQQFSDYHSELNMSSLELGDSALYFCASSLLETGGGTEAFFGQGTRLTVV.

The rearrangement links TRBV7-9 to TRBJ2-1; 9 nucleotides match TRBD2. V gave up 1 base and J gave up 9 bases; unmatched junction bases: 7. Germline V gene lookup returns CDR1 SEHNR and CDR2 FQNEAQ (reference sequence). The CDR3 totals 15 residues. CDR3 amino acids: CASSLGREGGLEQFF. In DNA form, the CDR3 reads TGTGCCAGCAGCTTAGGGCGGGAGGGCGGCCTTGAGCAGTTCTTC. Based on the CDR3 plus reference TRBV7-9 and TRBJ2-1, the full variable domain is DTGVSQNPRHKITKRGQNVTFRCDPISEHNRLYWYRQTLGQGPEFLTYFQNEAQLEKSRLLSDRFSAERPKGSFSTLEIQRTEQGDSAMYLCASSLGREGGLEQFFGPGTRLTVL.

This chain joins TRBV5-1 and TRBJ2-3, with 10 bases that match TRBD1. This CDR3 has 14 amino acids. The trim removed 6 bases at V and 4 bases at J, leaving 5 bases unmatched. The germline CDR1 and CDR2 sequences are SGHRS and YFSETQ. The CDR3 sequence is CASTWTGGADTQYF. Written as DNA, the CDR3 is TGCGCCAGCACTTGGACAGGGGGGGCAGATACGCAGTATTTT. Looking up the rest from reference TRBV5-1 and TRBJ2-3 gives the full variable domain: KAGVTQTPRYLIKTRGQQVTLSCSPISGHRSVSWYQQTPGQGLQFLFEYFSETQRNKGNFPGRFSGRQFSNSRSEMNVSTLELGDSALYLCASTWTGGADTQYFGPGTRLTVL.

This clone came up once. The chain has TRBV7-8 and TRBJ2-7, with D possibly being TRBD2 (6 bases). V dropped 5 bases and J dropped 7 bases, with 18 bases sitting between them. Germline CDR1 SGHVS, CDR2 FQNEAQ. The CDR3 covers 14 residues. CDR3 nucleotide sequence: TGTGCCAGCAGCGGGGACTCACCATGGGGAGAGCAGTACTTC. Amino acids: CASSGDSPWGEQYF.

The chain links TRBV10-3 to TRBJ1-2; D is possibly TRBD1 (5 bases). Germline V gives CDR1 ENHRY, CDR2 SYGVKD. Trimming took off 6 bases at V and 4 bases at J, with 9 bases between the two ends. The CDR3 totals 12 residues. Here the CDR3 DNA reads TGTGCCATCAGGGGGGGGACCTATGGCTACACCTTC. Translating gives CAIRGGTYGYTF.

The chain employs TRBV6-6 and TRBJ2-7, with 7 bases identical to TRBD1. CDR3 length equals 14 residues. CDR1 is MNHNY, CDR2 SVGAGI, per germline (reference sequence). V lost 2 bases and J lost 3; bases outside the gene matches: 4. CDR3 in DNA: TGTGCCAGCAGTTACGACCGGGACAGCTACGAGCAGTACTTC. This translates into CASSYDRDSYEQYF.

The CDR3 spells CASSFLREKTTGGFGNTIYF. For the CDR3, the DNA is TGTGCCAGCAGTTTTTTAAGGGAGAAGACAACAGGGGGATTTGGAAACACCATATATTTT. The genes are TRBV28 and TRBJ1-3; 8 bases fit TRBD1. The V segment lost 3 bases and the J segment 3 bases; nucleotides outside the gene matches: 19. CDR3 size: 20 residues. The germline V gene has CDR1 MDHEN and CDR2 SYDVKM.

The chain uses TRBV7-2 and TRBJ2-1; 8 bases fit TRBD2. CDR3 size: 15 residues. In germline, CDR1 is SGHTA, CDR2 FQGNSA. V dropped 5 bases and J dropped 4; count of bases not matched to a gene: 7. CDR3 sequence reads: CASSLSAGEYNEQFF. The CDR3 region has the DNA TGTGCCAGCAGCCTCTCAGCGGGAGAGTACAATGAGCAGTTCTTC.

This chain links TRBV5-1 with TRBJ2-7; TRBD2 agrees at 13 bases. Trimming cost V 5 bases and J 2 bases; bases outside gene matches: 7. CDR3 size: 16 residues. Germline V CDR1 and CDR2: SGHRS, YFSETQ. The CDR3 loop is CASRKGTSGATYEQYF. DNA for the CDR3: TGCGCCAGCAGAAAGGGGACTAGCGGGGCGACCTACGAGCAGTACTTC.